One sample yielded the 8 T cell receptor beta chains listed below, sequenced in a study of T cells in Graves' hyperthyroidism and ophthalmopathy. There were TCR beta CDR3 regions amplified from RNA transcripts. RT-PCR in the first round (using the HTBI primer set) targeted the TCR CDR3. TCRdb reprocessed the multiplex PCR reads with MiXCR, giving one entry per CDR3 protein. The table has some 560,000 distinct CDR3 sequences, about a sixth seen once; the top ten hold around 6.6%. The sequencing input was blood. The receptor set was obtained from a woman younger than 45 with Graves' hyperthyroidism.

This clonotype has ten or more counts. This chain uses TRBV12-3 or TRBV12-4 with TRBJ1-2; TRBD1 is a possible D gene (6 bases). Trimming shortened V by 5 bases and J by 5 bases, and 18 bases separated the two germline ends. The CDR3 totals 15 residues. The CDR3: CASSPVTGMKYGYTF. The CDR3, as DNA: TGTGCCAGCAGTCCCGTGACAGGCATGAAGTATGGCTACACCTTC.

This clonotype was recorded at least ten times. The genes are TRBV6-4 and TRBJ1-2; possible D gene TRBD1, 5 bases. Germline CDR1 and CDR2: MRHNA and SNTAGT. CDR3 length: 13 amino acids. Trimming left V 4 bases short and J 5 bases short, with 11 bases between. The CDR3 region has the DNA TGTGCCAGCAGTGCAGGGCCCGGGTATGGCTACACCTTC. It specifies CASSAGPGYGYTF.

This sequence joins TRBV11-1 and TRBJ2-7, with D unresolved. Trimming left V 3 bases short and J 2 bases short, with 11 bases between. This CDR3 is 14 amino acids long. In germline, CDR1 is SGHAT, CDR2 FQDESV (reference sequence). CDR3: CASSFSSSAYEQYF. DNA for the CDR3: TGTGCCAGCAGCTTCTCGAGCTCGGCCTACGAGCAGTACTTC.

This sequence joins TRBV11-2 and TRBJ2-7; D is ambiguous. Germline V gene data show CDR1 as SGHAT and CDR2 as FQNNGV. CDR3 length: 14 residues. V was pared by 5 bases and J by 7 bases, with 18 bases between. CDR3 residues: CASSPGAGSGEQYF. The CDR3 nucleotides are TGTGCCAGCAGCCCTGGAGCAGGATCTGGGGAGCAGTACTTC.

This clonotype was seen only a few times. V is TRBV7-9 and J is TRBJ1-2; perhaps TRBD1 as D (5 bases). Between the trimmed V and J ends, which lost 1 base and 3 bases, there was a span of 15 bases. Germline CDR1 SEHNR, CDR2 FQNEAQ (reference sequence). The CDR3 sequence is 16 residues long. The CDR3 coding sequence is TGTGCCAGCAGCTTAGGTCGGGACCTCCCGGACTATGGCTACACCTTC. It is translated as CASSLGRDLPDYGYTF.

This clonotype was picked up many times. The chain uses TRBV7-2 and TRBJ2-1, with 10 bases lining up with TRBD2. Unmatched junction bases numbered 14, after V lost 4 bases and J lost 8 bases. Germline V CDR1 and CDR2: SGHTA, FQGNSA. The CDR3 runs 17 residues. As DNA, the CDR3 is TGTGCCAGCAGCTCGGCAAAAGCGGGAGGGCATAGGGATGAGCAGTTCTTC. This gives the protein CASSSAKAGGHRDEQFF.

This clonotype was seen a few times. In DNA form, the CDR3 reads TGCGCCAGCAGTTACCTACCCGACAGGGGGGGGACAGATACGCAGTATTTT. This codes for CASSYLPDRGGTDTQYF. This chain connects TRBV5-1 to TRBJ2-3; 9 bases map to TRBD1. The CDR3 is made up of 17 amino acids. The V and J ends lost 5 bases and 3 bases, in that order; junction bases with no gene match: 13. Germline V gene sequence: CDR1 SGHRS, CDR2 YFSETQ.

The sample holds many counts of this clonotype. The chain combines TRBV27 with TRBJ2-5; 8 positions match TRBD1. CDR1 is MNHEY, CDR2 SMNVEV, per germline (reference sequence). This CDR3 is built from 14 residues. J was trimmed by 1 base and V by 6 bases; bases with no gene match: 4. CDR3 coding DNA: TGTGCCAGCAGCCGGGGGACAGGCCAAGAGACCCAGTACTTC. As protein: CASSRGTGQETQYF.